The entry below describes one TCR beta chain. PCR primers comprised 60 Vbeta and 13 Jbeta primers. Profiling relied on immunoSEQ multiplex PCR, and the TCRdb table lists in-frame clones only, not all of them. The top ten clones hold about 0.25% of a sample with around 210,000 clones, 70% to 90% of them seen once. V dropped 6 bases and J dropped 3; count of bases not matched to a gene: 9. Germline values: CDR1 LNHDA, CDR2 SQIVND (reference sequence). CDR3 size: 17 residues. These data belong to a study of cytomegalovirus exposure and HLA in healthy donors. The sequence was obtained from a girl aged 2 to 10 in good health and CMV-seronegative. Sequenced: PBMCs. The chain couples TRBV19 to TRBJ2-2; TRBD2 agrees at 11 bases. In nucleotides, the CDR3 is TGTGCCAGTAGGGAGGAACTAGCGGGAGAGCACACCGGGGAGCTGTTTTTT. It encodes CASREELAGEHTGELFF.